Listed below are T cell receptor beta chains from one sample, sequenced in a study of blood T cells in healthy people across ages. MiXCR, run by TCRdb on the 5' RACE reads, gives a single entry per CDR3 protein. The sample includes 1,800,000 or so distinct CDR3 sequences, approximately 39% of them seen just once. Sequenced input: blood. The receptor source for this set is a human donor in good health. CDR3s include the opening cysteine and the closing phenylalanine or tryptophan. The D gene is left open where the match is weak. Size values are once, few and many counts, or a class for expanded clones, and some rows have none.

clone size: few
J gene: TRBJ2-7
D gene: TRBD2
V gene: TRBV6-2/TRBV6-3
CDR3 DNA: TGTGCCAGCATAGAGACTAGCGGGGGTTCCTACGAGCAGTACTTC
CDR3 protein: CASIETSGGSYEQYF

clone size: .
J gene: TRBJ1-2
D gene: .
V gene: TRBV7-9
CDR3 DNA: TGTGCCAGCAGCTTATCCGAGACACTCAATTGGGGTGTCTATGGCTACACCTTC
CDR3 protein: CASSLSETLNWGVYGYTF

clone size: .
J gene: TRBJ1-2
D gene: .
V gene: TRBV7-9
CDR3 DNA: TGTGCCAGCAGCAAACAAACCGGGGGTGGCTACACCTTC
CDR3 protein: CASSKQTGGGYTF

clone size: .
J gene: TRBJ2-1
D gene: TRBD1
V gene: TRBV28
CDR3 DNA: TGTGCCAGCACCTTTACAGGGACAGGGGGTACTGAGCAGTTCTTC
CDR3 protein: CASTFTGTGGTEQFF

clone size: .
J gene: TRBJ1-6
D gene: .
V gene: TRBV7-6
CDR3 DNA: TGTGCCAGCAGCTTAGCTGGTCCGAGGGCACCCCTCCACTTT
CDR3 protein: CASSLAGPRAPLHF

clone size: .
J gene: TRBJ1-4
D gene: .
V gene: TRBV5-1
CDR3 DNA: TGCGCCAGCAGCTTGGGGGATATTGCTGAAAAACTGTTTTTT
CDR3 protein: CASSLGDIAEKLFF

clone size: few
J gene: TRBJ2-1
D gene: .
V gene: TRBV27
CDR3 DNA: TGTGCCAGCACCCTAGGGGCGAACAATGAGCAGTTCTTC
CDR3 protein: CASTLGANNEQFF

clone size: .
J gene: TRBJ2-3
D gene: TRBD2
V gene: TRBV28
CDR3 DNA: TGTGCCAGCAGTTCCCGGGGGGGGAGCGGCGACACAGATACGCAGTATTTT
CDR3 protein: CASSSRGGSGDTDTQYF

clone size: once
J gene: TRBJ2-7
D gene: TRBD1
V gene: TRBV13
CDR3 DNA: TGTGCCAGCAGCTTGGGAGGGACAGGGGGATTTCGGGACGAGCAGTACTTC
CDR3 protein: CASSLGGTGGFRDEQYF

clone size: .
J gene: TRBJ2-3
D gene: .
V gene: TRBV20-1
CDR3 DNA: TGCAGTGCTCTCGACCCTTACGCAGGATACACAGATACGCAGTATTTT
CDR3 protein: CSALDPYAGYTDTQYF

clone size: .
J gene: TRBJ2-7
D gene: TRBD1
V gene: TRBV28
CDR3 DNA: TGTGCCAGCAGGGGCAGGGGGCTCTCCTACGAGCAGTACTTC
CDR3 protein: CASRGRGLSYEQYF

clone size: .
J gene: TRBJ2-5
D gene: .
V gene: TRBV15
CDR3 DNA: TGTGCCACCAGCGGAGATCTCACTAAGCAAGAGACCCAGTACTTC
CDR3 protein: CATSGDLTKQETQYF

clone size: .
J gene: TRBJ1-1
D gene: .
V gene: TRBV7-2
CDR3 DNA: TGTGCCAGCAGCCGGGTCGATGGCTCTGAAGCTTTCTTT
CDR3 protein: CASSRVDGSEAFF

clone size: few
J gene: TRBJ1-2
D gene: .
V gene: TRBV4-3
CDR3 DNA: TGCGCCAGCAGCCAAGATTTGGAGGACTATGGCTACACCTTC
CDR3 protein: CASSQDLEDYGYTF

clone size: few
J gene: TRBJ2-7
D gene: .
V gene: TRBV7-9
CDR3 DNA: TGTGCCAGCAGCCCCATCTTGGGGTACCAGGGGTCCGAGCAGTACTTC
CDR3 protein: CASSPILGYQGSEQYF

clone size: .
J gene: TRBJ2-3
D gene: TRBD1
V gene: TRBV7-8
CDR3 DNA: TGTGCCAGCAGCCGACAGGGATTTAAGTCGGATACGCAGTATTTT
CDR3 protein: CASSRQGFKSDTQYF

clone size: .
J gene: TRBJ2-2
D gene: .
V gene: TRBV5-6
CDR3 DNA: TGTGCCAGCAGCTCCCTTGGGGGGGGCGATGACGGGGAGCTGTTTTTT
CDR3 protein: CASSSLGGGDDGELFF

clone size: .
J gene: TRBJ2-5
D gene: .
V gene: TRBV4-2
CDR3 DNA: TGTGCCAGCAGCCAGGGCGGGACTCAGGGAGAGACCCAGTACTTC
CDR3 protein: CASSQGGTQGETQYF

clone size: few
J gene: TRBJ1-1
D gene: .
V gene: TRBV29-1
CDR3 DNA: TGCAGCCCTCTGGGAACCTCGAACACTGAAGCTTTCTTT
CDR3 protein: CSPLGTSNTEAFF

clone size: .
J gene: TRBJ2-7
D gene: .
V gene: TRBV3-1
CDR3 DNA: TGTGCCAGCAGCCCACCGGGATCTAGGTACGAGCAGTACTTC
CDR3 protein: CASSPPGSRYEQYF

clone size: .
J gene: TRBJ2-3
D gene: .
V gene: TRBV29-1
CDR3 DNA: TGCAGCACCCTACAGGACCGTACTAGCACAGATACGCAGTATTTT
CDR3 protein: CSTLQDRTSTDTQYF

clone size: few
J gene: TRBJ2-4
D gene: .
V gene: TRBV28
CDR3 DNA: TGTGCCAGCAGTTTTAATAGGGGTGGGCAGTACTTC
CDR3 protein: CASSFNRGGQYF

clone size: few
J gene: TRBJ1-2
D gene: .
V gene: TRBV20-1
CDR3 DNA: TGCAGTGCTAGTGTCTATAACTATGGCTACACCTTC
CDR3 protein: CSASVYNYGYTF

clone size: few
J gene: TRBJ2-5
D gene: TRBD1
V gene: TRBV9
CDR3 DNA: TGTGCCAGCAGCGAGGGACAGGGACTAACCCAGTACTTC
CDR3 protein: CASSEGQGLTQYF

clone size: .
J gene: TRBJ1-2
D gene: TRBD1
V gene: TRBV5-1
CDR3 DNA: TGCGCCAGCAGCTTGGAAGGAAGAGGGGGCGCAACTAACTATGGCTACACCTTC
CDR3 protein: CASSLEGRGGATNYGYTF

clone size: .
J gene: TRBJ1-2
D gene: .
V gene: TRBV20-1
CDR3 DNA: TGCAGTGCTTACAGTTTGGACTATGGCTACACCTTC
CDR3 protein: CSAYSLDYGYTF

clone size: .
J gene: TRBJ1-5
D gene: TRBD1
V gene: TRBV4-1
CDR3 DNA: TGCGCCAGCCGATGGATGTGGGGACAGGGTAAGCAGCCCCAGCATTTT
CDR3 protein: CASRWMWGQGKQPQHF

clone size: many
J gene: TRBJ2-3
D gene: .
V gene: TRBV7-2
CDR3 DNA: TGTGCCAGCAGCTTAGGGGCAGCTACAGATACGCAGTATTTT
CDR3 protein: CASSLGAATDTQYF

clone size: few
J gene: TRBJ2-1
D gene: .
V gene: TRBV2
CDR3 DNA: TGTGCCAGCGCGGGGACACTCTACAATGAGCAGTTCTTC
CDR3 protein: CASAGTLYNEQFF

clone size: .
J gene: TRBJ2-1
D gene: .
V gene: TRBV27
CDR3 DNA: TGTGCCAGCGGAGGACAGCTCTACAATGAGCAGTTCTTC
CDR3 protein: CASGGQLYNEQFF

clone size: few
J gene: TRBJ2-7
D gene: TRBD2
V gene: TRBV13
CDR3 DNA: TGTGCCAGCAGGCGGGGGGGCGCGACCTACGAGCAGTACTTC
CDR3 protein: CASRRGGATYEQYF

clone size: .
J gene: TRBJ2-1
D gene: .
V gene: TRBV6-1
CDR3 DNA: TGTGCCAGCAGTGTCCTGTTCGGGACCCCGTTAGATGAGCAGTTCTTC
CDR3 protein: CASSVLFGTPLDEQFF

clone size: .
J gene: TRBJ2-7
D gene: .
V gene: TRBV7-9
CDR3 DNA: TGTGCCAGCAGCTCGCGGTCGGAGGGCTCTCCTTCCTACGAGCAGTACTTC
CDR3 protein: CASSSRSEGSPSYEQYF

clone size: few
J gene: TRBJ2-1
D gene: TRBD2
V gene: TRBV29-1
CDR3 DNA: TGCAGCGTGACCCCGGGACTAGCGGGGGGGCCTGGGCTGGATGAGCAGTTCTTC
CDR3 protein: CSVTPGLAGGPGLDEQFF

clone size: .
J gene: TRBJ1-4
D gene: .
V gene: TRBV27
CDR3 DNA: TGTGCCAGCAGTTTAACGCGACAGGTCAAACCTGAAAAACTGTTTTTT
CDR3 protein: CASSLTRQVKPEKLFF

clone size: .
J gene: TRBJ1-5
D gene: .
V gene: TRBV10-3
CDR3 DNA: TGTGCCATCAGTGAGTCGGGAAGGGCCGGCAATCAGCCCCAGCATTTT
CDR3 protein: CAISESGRAGNQPQHF

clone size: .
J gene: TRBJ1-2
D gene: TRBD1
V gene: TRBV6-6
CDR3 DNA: TGTGCCAGCAGCCAGTACCAGGGGGCGCGGGATGGCTACACCTTC
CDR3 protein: CASSQYQGARDGYTF

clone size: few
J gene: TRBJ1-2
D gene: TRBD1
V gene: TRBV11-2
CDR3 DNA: TGTGCCAGCAGCACGATCAGGGGGCTCTATGGCTACACCTTC
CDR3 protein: CASSTIRGLYGYTF

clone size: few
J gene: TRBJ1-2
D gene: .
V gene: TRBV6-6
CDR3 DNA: TGTGCCAGCAGTTACACCCAGATACAGGGTAGTGGCTACACCTTC
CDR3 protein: CASSYTQIQGSGYTF

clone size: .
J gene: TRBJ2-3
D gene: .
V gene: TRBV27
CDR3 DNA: TGTGCCAGCAGTTTAGGGACCGCGGAGGGAGATACGCAGTATTTT
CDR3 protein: CASSLGTAEGDTQYF

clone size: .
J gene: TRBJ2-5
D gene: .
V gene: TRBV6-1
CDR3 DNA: TGTGCCACCTCACTAGTTAGAGAGACCCAGTACTTC
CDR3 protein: CATSLVRETQYF

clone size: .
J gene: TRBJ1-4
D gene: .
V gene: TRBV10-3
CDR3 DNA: TGTGCCATCAGTGAAGACGCGGCCCTTAATAAAAAACTGTTTTTT
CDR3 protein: CAISEDAALNKKLFF